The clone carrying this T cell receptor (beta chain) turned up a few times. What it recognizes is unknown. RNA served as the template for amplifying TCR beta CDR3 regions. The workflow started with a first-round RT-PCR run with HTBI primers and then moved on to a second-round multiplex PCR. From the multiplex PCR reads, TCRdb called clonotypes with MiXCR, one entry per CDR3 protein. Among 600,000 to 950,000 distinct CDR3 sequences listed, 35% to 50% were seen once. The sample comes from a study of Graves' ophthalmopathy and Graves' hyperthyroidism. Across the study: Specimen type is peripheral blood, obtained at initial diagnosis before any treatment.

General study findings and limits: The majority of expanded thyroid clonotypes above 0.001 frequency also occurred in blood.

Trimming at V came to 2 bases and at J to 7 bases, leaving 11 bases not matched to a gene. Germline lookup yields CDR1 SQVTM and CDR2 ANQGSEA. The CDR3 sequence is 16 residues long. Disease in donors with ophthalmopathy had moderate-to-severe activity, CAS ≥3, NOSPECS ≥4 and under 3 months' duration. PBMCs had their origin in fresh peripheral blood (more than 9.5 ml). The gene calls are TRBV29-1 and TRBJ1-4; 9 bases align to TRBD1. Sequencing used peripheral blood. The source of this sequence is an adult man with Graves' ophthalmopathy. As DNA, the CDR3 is TGCAGCGTTGAAAAATGGGTGGGACAGGGACGTGAAAAACTGTTTTTT. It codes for CSVEKWVGQGREKLFF. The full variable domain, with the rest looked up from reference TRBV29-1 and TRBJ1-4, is SAVISQKPSRDICQRGTSLTIQCQVDSQVTMMFWYRQQPGQSLTLIATANQGSEATYESGFVIDKFPISRPNLTFSTLTVSNMSPEDSSIYLCSVEKWVGQGREKLFFGSGTQLSVL.